This TCR beta chain was found in a study of cytomegalovirus exposure and HLA in healthy donors. The study's findings and limits: It was 164 TCR beta chains that were listed as cytomegalovirus-associated.

Germline CDR1 MGHRA, CDR2 YSYEKL. The V gene lost 6 bases and the J gene lost 3 bases, with 12 bases spanning the gap. The CDR3 is 13 residues long. Comments on this clone: Its matching antigen is unknown.

The PCR used 60 Vbeta and 13 Jbeta primers. The method was immunoSEQ multiplex PCR; TCRdb's version includes in-frame clones alone and lacks a portion of them. The table has 150,000 to 200,000 clones, about 80% seen once. The V gene is TRBV4-1, the J gene TRBJ2-7; D perhaps matches TRBD2 (6 bases). This sequence was found in a young woman in good health and CMV-seropositive. Input material: PBMCs. The CDR3 region is CASSRGGVYEQYF. CDR3 in DNA: TGCGCCAGCAGTAGGGGCGGGGTCTACGAGCAGTACTTC.